The clone carrying this TCR beta chain was found once. The antigen remains unidentified. Germline assignment: CDR1 SGHRS and CDR2 YFSETQ. The CDR3 is 16 amino acids. V lost 1 base to trimming and J lost 1 base, with 13 bases between them. The data belong to a study of cytomegalovirus exposure and HLA in healthy donors. Study-level results: Earlier analysis looked at TCR beta V segments, and most were productive about 90% or about 30% of the time. Accurate prediction of HLA-A and HLA-B alleles (for most subjects) was reportedly achieved from TCR beta sequences. Available immune exposure information covered CMV serostatus only.

Primers for the PCR totalled 60 Vbeta and 13 Jbeta. Here immunoSEQ multiplex PCR was the method, and the copy in TCRdb shows in-frame clones only, minus some. The repertoire holds about 120,000 clones, with around three quarters as singletons. At sampling all donors were nominally healthy, likely with unrecorded immune exposures. This chain uses TRBV5-1 with TRBJ2-3; D ambiguous. Sequenced input: PBMCs. This receptor was obtained from a man aged 25-45 years in good health and CMV-seropositive. The CDR3 DNA reads TGCGCCAGCAGCTTGACCCAGGCAGGTCGCACAGATACGCAGTATTTT. Its translation is CASSLTQAGRTDTQYF.